Presented here are 19 T cell receptor beta chains from one specimen sequenced in a study of T cells in Graves' hyperthyroidism and ophthalmopathy. The TCR beta CDR3 regions underwent amplification using RNA transcripts as the source. HTBI primers drove first-round RT-PCR of the TCR CDR3. TCRdb re-derived calls from the multiplex PCR reads in MiXCR, one entry per CDR3 protein. This table holds 400,000 to 550,000 distinct CDR3 sequences, approximately 14% found once. The sequenced material came from blood. These receptors originate from a young woman with Graves' hyperthyroidism.

This clonotype was detected only a few times. One junction end disagrees with the germline gene, perhaps due to a read error. The V and J genes are TRBV3-1 and TRBJ2-1, with 11 bases aligning to TRBD2. The CDR3 length is 17 residues. Germline CDR1 reads LGHDT; CDR2 reads YNNKEL (reference sequence). Here the CDR3 DNA reads TGTGCCAGCGGCCAAGATCTCGGGGGACTAGCGGACAATGAGCAGTTCTTC. Its translation is CASGQDLGGLADNEQFF.

The rearrangement links TRBV9 to TRBJ2-1; TRBD2 matches 7 bases. Germline V gene data show CDR1 as SGDLS and CDR2 as YYNGEE. The ends lost 4 bases at V and 1 base at J; junction bases unmatched: 11. The CDR3 contains 17 residues. The CDR3 region is CASSFLGSGLSYNEQFF. CDR3 DNA sequence: TGTGCCAGCAGCTTTCTGGGTAGCGGGTTATCCTACAATGAGCAGTTCTTC.

The sample holds many counts of this clonotype. V gene TRBV24-1 combines with J gene TRBJ1-2, with D possibly TRBD1 on 6 matching bases. The CDR3 totals 14 residues. Trimming removed 0 bases at V and 6 bases at J, with 10 bases between. CDR1 is KGHDR and CDR2 is SFDVKD in the germline V gene. The CDR3 nucleotides read TGTGCCACCAGTGATTTGAACAGGGCTGATGGCTACACCTTC. It is translated as CATSDLNRADGYTF.

This clonotype was seen a few times. The chain joins TRBV3-1 to TRBJ2-7; D ambiguous. V was shortened by 4 bases and J by 6 bases, with 16 bases between the two germline ends. The CDR3 has 14 residues. CDR1 is LGHDT, CDR2 YNNKEL, per germline (reference sequence). This chain's CDR3 is CASSLRLSHGEQYF. CDR3 DNA: TGTGCCAGCAGCCTACGCCTCTCCCACGGCGAGCAGTACTTC.

This clonotype was detected a few times. The chain joins TRBV19 to TRBJ1-5; possibly TRBD1 for D (5 bases). The CDR3 consists of 15 residues. The V gene's germline CDR1 is LNHDA and CDR2 SQIVND (reference sequence). Trimming shortened V by 3 bases and J by 7 bases, and 16 bases separated the two germline ends. CDR3 in DNA: TGTGCCAGTAGTATGCGGGAAGGAAGGGGCCAGCCCCAGCATTTT. It translates to CASSMREGRGQPQHF.

This clonotype was seen ten or more times. The V and J genes are TRBV19 and TRBJ1-1, with TRBD1 as a possible D gene (5 bases). The CDR3 runs 16 residues. CDR1 is LNHDA and CDR2 is SQIVND in the germline V gene (reference sequence). The V and J ends lost 2 bases and 1 base respectively, with 14 bases between them. This chain's CDR3 is CASSIRRGDSNTEAFF. DNA of the CDR3: TGTGCCAGTAGTATAAGGAGGGGAGATTCGAACACTGAAGCTTTCTTT.

Ten or more counts support this clonotype. The chain carries TRBV5-1 and TRBJ2-1, with 14 bases identical to TRBD2. After removal of 4 bases from V and 6 bases from J, the junction contained 6 bases not matched to a gene. Germline assignment: CDR1 SGHRS and CDR2 YFSETQ. This CDR3 comprises 16 residues. CDR3 coding DNA: TGCGCCAGCAGCGATTCCGGACTAGCGGGAGGCAATGAGCAGTTCTTC. The encoded protein is CASSDSGLAGGNEQFF. The variable domain in full, completed from reference TRBV5-1 and TRBJ2-1, reads KAGVTQTPRYLIKTRGQQVTLSCSPISGHRSVSWYQQTPGQGLQFLFEYFSETQRNKGNFPGRFSGRQFSNSRSEMNVSTLELGDSALYLCASSDSGLAGGNEQFFGPGTRLTVL.

The sample holds many counts of this clonotype. V is TRBV30 and J is TRBJ1-2, with a weak D call TRBD1 (5 bases). The CDR3 length is 13 residues. Germline V gives CDR1 GTSNPN, CDR2 SVGIG (reference sequence). The ends were cut back, 5 bases at V and 5 bases at J, with 15 bases in the middle. CDR3 region: CAWDRDGSYGYTF. The CDR3 nucleotides are TGTGCCTGGGACCGGGACGGTTCATATGGCTACACCTTC.

The chain has TRBV3-1 and TRBJ2-7; D is undetermined. In germline, CDR1 is LGHDT, CDR2 YNNKEL (reference sequence). The CDR3 is made up of 14 amino acids. The germline V and J ends were trimmed by 4 bases and 4 bases, with 14 bases remaining between them. The CDR3 protein is CASSLGPPRYEQYF. Written as DNA, the CDR3 is TGTGCCAGCAGCCTTGGACCGCCACGTTACGAGCAGTACTTC.

This clonotype has at least ten counts. This chain uses TRBV2 with TRBJ1-2, with 9 nucleotides matching TRBD1. Trimming took 2 bases from V and 4 from J; bases not matched to a gene: 11. The CDR3 sequence is 17 residues long. Looked up from germline, CDR1 is SNHLY and CDR2 is FYNNEI. The CDR3 nucleotides are TGTGCCAGCAGTGAATTCCGGGACAGGGATCAACTCTATGGCTACACCTTC. Translated, it gives CASSEFRDRDQLYGYTF.

Written as DNA, the CDR3 is TGTGCCAGCAGCCAAGGGGCAGGGGGAGATGGGGGCTACACCTTC. As protein: CASSQGAGGDGGYTF. This chain joins TRBV4-2 and TRBJ1-2; TRBD1 aligns across 7 bases. Germline V gene sequence: CDR1 LGHNA, CDR2 YNFKEQ. V shed 1 base and J 8 bases; nucleotides not matched to a gene: 10. The CDR3 covers 15 residues.

In its sample, this clonotype was seen a few times. The chain is built from TRBV12-3 or TRBV12-4 and TRBJ2-5, with D unclear. V gave up 2 bases and J gave up 1 base, with 14 bases separating them. This CDR3 spans 16 amino acids. In DNA form, the CDR3 reads TGTGCCAGCAGTTTATCCCTCATTCTTTCCCAAGAGACCCAGTACTTC. It encodes CASSLSLILSQETQYF.

This clonotype has ten or more counts. The chain combines TRBV3-1 with TRBJ1-5; D is possibly TRBD1 (5 bases). CDR1 and CDR2 from the germline V gene are LGHDT and YNNKEL (reference sequence). V lost 0 bases to trimming and J lost 3 bases, with 9 bases between them. The CDR3 consists of 15 residues. The DNA for the CDR3 is TGTGCCAGCAGCCAAGACCCGGGGCCCAATCAGCCCCAGCATTTT. Translated, it gives CASSQDPGPNQPQHF.

The sample holds a few counts of this clonotype. The chain carries TRBV10-1 and TRBJ2-1; a weak D match, TRBD2 (5 bases). The CDR3 is made up of 14 amino acids. Looked up from germline, CDR1 is WNHNN and CDR2 is SYGVQD (reference sequence). V was cut by 4 bases and J by 14 bases, with 21 bases left in between. The chain's CDR3 is CASSAFSGSASKFF. DNA for the CDR3: TGCGCCAGCAGTGCTTTCTCTGGGAGCGCTAGTAAGTTCTTC.

In nucleotides, the CDR3 is TGCGCCAGCAGCTTGGCTTTAGCGGGAGGGCCCTATGAGCAGTTCTTC. Translation gives CASSLALAGGPYEQFF. The chain couples TRBV5-1 to TRBJ2-1; 11 nucleotides match TRBD2. V gave up 0 bases and J gave up 8 bases; unmatched junction bases: 7. Germline CDR1 and CDR2: SGHRS and YFSETQ. This CDR3 has 16 residues.

This clonotype has ten or more counts. V and J are TRBV6-1 and TRBJ1-6; 9 bases agree with TRBD1. V lost 6 bases to trimming and J lost 8 bases; unmatched junction nucleotides: 8. CDR1 is MNHNS and CDR2 is SASEGT in the germline V gene. CDR3 length equals 15 residues. CDR3: CASRGTGSKHSPLHF. CDR3 DNA sequence: TGTGCCAGCAGGGGGACAGGGAGTAAGCATTCACCCCTCCACTTT.

This clonotype was seen repeatedly, ten times or more. The chain has TRBV2 and TRBJ1-2; D is ambiguous. Between the trimmed V and J ends, which lost 0 bases and 4 bases, there was a span of 12 bases. The V gene's germline CDR1 is SNHLY and CDR2 FYNNEI. This CDR3 has 15 amino acids. CDR3 sequence reads: CASSEALSTPYGYTF. In nucleotides, the CDR3 is TGTGCCAGCAGTGAAGCGCTTAGCACCCCCTATGGCTACACCTTC.

Ten or more counts support this clonotype. The chain couples TRBV28 to TRBJ2-7, with D perhaps TRBD1 or TRBD2 (5 bases each). CDR1 and CDR2 from the germline V gene are MDHEN and SYDVKM. Trimming removed 2 bases from V and 2 bases from J, with 13 bases in between. This CDR3 is built from 15 residues. The CDR3 here is CASSLPWDGTYEQYF. In DNA, the CDR3 is TGTGCCAGCAGTTTACCTTGGGACGGTACCTACGAGCAGTACTTC.

Many counts were recorded for this clonotype. The gene calls are TRBV7-8 and TRBJ2-3, with 7 bases aligning to TRBD1. CDR3 length equals 14 residues. From germline, CDR1 is SGHVS and CDR2 FQNEAQ. The trim removed 3 bases at V and 1 base at J, leaving 1 base unmatched. In nucleotides, the CDR3 is TGTGCCAGCAGCTTGACAGGGCGCACAGATACGCAGTATTTT. Protein: CASSLTGRTDTQYF. The full variable domain, its missing parts supplied by reference TRBV7-8 and TRBJ2-3, is GAGVSQSPRYKVAKRGQDVALRCDPISGHVSLFWYQQALGQGPEFLTYFQNEAQLDKSGLPSDRFFAERPEGSVSTLKIQRTQQEDSAVYLCASSLTGRTDTQYFGPGTRLTVL.